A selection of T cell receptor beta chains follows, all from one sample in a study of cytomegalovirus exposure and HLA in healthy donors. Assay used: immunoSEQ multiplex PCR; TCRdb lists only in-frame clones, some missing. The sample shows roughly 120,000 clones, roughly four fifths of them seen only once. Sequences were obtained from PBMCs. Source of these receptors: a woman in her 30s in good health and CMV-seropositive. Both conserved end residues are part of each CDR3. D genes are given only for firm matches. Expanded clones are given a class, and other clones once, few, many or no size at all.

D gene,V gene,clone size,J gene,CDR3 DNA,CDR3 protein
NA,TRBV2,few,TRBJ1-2,TGTGCCAGCAGTGAAGGTGGAGGAATCGACTATGGCTACACCTTC,CASSEGGGIDYGYTF
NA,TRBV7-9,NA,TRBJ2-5,TGTGCCAGCAGCTACTATTCCCAAGAGACCCAGTACTTC,CASSYYSQETQYF
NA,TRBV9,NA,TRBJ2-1,TGTGCCAGCAGCGTAGAAGGTAGCGCTAGGTACAATGAGCAGTTCTTC,CASSVEGSARYNEQFF
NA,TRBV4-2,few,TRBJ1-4,TGTGCCAGCAGCCAAGATCGGGGGGAAGGGGAAAAACTGTTTTTT,CASSQDRGEGEKLFF
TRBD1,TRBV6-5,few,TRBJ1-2,TGTGCCAGCAGAGGGACAGGGAAGGGGTATGGCTACACCTTC,CASRGTGKGYGYTF
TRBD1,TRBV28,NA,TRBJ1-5,TGTGCCAGCAGCCTACAGGGGGCGATAAGGCCCCAGCATTTT,CASSLQGAIRPQHF
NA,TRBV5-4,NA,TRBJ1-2,TGTGCCAGCAGCACGGGGGGGCAGTCCGGCTATGGCTACACCTTC,CASSTGGQSGYGYTF
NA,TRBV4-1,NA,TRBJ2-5,TGCGCCAGCAGCCACCCTTTTGGAGAAGAGACCCAGTACTTC,CASSHPFGEETQYF
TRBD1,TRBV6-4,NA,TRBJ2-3,TGTGCCAGCAGCCTCGACAGGGGAGGAGATACGCAGTATTTT,CASSLDRGGDTQYF
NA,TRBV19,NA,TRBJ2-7,TGTGCCAGTAGTTCAGGGCCCGCCTACGAGCAGTACTTC,CASSSGPAYEQYF
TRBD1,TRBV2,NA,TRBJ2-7,TGTGCCAGCAGCCCCGGGACAGGGCTATACGAGCAGTACTTC,CASSPGTGLYEQYF
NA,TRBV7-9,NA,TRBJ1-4,TGTGCCAGCAGCTTAGTTGGGACACAGAATGAAAAACTGTTTTTT,CASSLVGTQNEKLFF
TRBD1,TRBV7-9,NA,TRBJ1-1,TGTGCCAGCAGCTTACAAGGGGGCGCTGAAGCTTTCTTT,CASSLQGGAEAFF